This TCR beta chain was profiled in a study of regulatory T cells in long-lasting Graves disease (dated by TCRdb to about 2021). Some background on the complete study: Persistent Graves' disease meant more than 5 years of antithyroid drug treatment with TSH receptor autoantibodies that stayed positive. On average, persistent Graves' disease patients in the clinical cohort had been on antithyroid drugs for approximately 10 years. TCR sequencing covered 13 persistent and roughly 20 newly diagnosed Graves' disease patients, 33 samples in total. The study was conducted in China and was registered as a clinical trial. Persistent Graves' disease patients were compared with newly diagnosed Graves' disease patients by peripheral blood TCR sequencing and RNA sequencing. The paper's findings and limits, for the study overall: Compared with newly diagnosed patients, patients with persistent Graves' disease had lower TCR Shannon entropy and fewer highly expanded clones, which suggests clonal expansion. The authors acknowledged the small sample size as a limitation that may reduce accuracy. Peripheral blood alone was examined, since thyroid tissue, which constituted the primary lesion, could not be accessed. More public clonotypes were shared among persistent patients (fewer than 3,000) than among newly diagnosed patients (966). Sequencing and analysis were restricted to the TCR beta chain. Persistent disease showed preferential use of TRBV28, TRBJ1-2 and TRBJ2-5, whereas newly diagnosed disease favored TRBV20-1 and TRBJ2-1.

The time point tag for this specimen amounts to: persistent/refractory GD, antithyroid drugs over 5 years with positive TRAb. For both TCR sequencing and RNA sequencing, RNA was extracted from PBMCs in TRIzol. Graves' disease was diagnosed according to American Thyroid Association guidelines. Patients were recruited from an endocrinology department in Xi'an, China. From each patient, about 9.7 milliliters of peripheral blood was collected into an EDTA anticoagulant tube. PBMCs were isolated by Ficoll Paque Plus density gradient separation without further T cell sorting. An Agilent 2100 Bioanalyzer and agarose gel were used to assess RNA quality, and a NanoDrop 2000 was used to measure RNA concentration. Notes on this clonotype: This clone's antigen is unknown. A much larger clone lies one base from this, so it may be a read error.

The germline V gene (reference sequence) sets CDR1 to LNHDA and CDR2 to SQIVND. From its cysteine to its phenylalanine, the CDR3 spans 14 amino acids. Only CDR3 DNA is held: 42 bases, read in frame from base 1. The method was multiplex PCR. The sequencer was an Illumina HiSeq 4000. iRepertoire HTBI primers and Arm-PCR amplification of CDR3 regions were used to construct TCR beta libraries. Before sequencing, the PCR products underwent gel purification. The study's processing was this. Gene usage analysis of CDR3 amino acid clonotypes used the roughly 60 TRBV and more than 13 TRBJ segments found across samples. COPE and FqMerger were used to merge filtered high-quality paired reads into contigs. BLAST was used to align contigs to IMGT TRBV, TRBD and TRBJ reference genes, and CDR3 was defined according to IMGT. Any clonotype with a frequency above 0.1% was counted as a highly expanded clone. Shannon entropy was used to measure repertoire diversity, and the Gini coefficient was used to measure V-J evenness. Public clonotypes were defined as clonotypes shared by more than one individual. Clones were called with MiXCR by TCRdb after fastp trimmed the public reads at Q25, and only in-frame beta chains were retained. One record per CDR3 amino acid sequence lists the most common genes and DNA. The authors' filters were not applied to this entry. The table for this sample lists around 460,000 distinct CDR3 sequences; around a fifth of them were counted only once. The top ten hold over 6% of the sample.

This clonotype originated in a female donor with Graves disease. Sequencing was performed on peripheral blood mononuclear cells (PBMCs), taken when the disease was refractory, from a patient treated with antithyroid drugs. The rearrangement joined TRBV19 to TRBJ1-2; TRBD1 matches 7 bases in the middle. This receptor has the CDR3 CASSRDSPNYGCTF. The DNA reads as follows: TGTGCCAGTTCCCGGGACAGCCCTAACTATGGCTGCACCTTC.